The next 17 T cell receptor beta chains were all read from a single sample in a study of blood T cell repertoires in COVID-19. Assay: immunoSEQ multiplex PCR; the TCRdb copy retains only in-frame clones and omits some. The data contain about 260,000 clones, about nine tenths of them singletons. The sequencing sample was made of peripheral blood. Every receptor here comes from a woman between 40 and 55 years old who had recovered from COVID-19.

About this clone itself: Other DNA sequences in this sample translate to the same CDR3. The CDR3 reads CASSSGGYGYTF. CDR3 bases: TGTGCCAGCAGTTCAGGTGGATATGGCTACACCTTC. J is TRBJ1-2 and V is TRBV6-5; D gene unclear. Deletions cut 4 bases from V and 5 bases from J, with 8 bases between. The CDR3 consists of 12 residues. From germline, CDR1 is MNHEY and CDR2 SVGAGI.

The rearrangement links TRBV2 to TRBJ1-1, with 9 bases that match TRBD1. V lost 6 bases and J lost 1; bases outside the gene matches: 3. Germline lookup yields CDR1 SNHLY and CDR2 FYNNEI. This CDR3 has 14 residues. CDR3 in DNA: TGTGCCAGCAGAGCGACAGGGGGGAACACTGAAGCTTTCTTT. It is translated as CASRATGGNTEAFF.

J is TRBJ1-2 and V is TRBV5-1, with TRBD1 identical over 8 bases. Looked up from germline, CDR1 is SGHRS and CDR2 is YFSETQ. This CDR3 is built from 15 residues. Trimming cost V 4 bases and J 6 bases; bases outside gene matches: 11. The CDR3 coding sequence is TGCGCCAGCAGCCCCGAGACAGGGGTGGTTGATGGCTACACCTTC. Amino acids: CASSPETGVVDGYTF.

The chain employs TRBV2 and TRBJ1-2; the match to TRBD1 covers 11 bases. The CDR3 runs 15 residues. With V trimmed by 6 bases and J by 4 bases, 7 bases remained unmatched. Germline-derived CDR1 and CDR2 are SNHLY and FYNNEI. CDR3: CASSAAGQGGYGYTF. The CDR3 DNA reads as TGTGCCAGCAGCGCGGCGGGACAGGGGGGCTATGGCTACACCTTC.

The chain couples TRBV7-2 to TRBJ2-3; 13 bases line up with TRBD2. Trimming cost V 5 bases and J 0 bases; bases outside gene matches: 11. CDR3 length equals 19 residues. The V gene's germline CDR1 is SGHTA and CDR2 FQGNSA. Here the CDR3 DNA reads TGTGCCAGCAGCCCGGGTTGGACTAGCGGGGGACACAGCACAGATACGCAGTATTTT. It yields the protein CASSPGWTSGGHSTDTQYF.

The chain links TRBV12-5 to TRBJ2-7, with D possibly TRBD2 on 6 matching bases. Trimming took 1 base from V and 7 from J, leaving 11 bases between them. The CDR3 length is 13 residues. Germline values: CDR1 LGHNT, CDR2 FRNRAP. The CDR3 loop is CASGLATRGEQYF. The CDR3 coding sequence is TGTGCTAGTGGTTTGGCGACTAGAGGGGAGCAGTACTTC. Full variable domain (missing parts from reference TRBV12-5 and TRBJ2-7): DARVTQTPRHKVTEMGQEVTMRCQPILGHNTVFWYRQTMMQGLELLAYFRNRAPLDDSGMPKDRFSAEMPDATLATLKIQPSEPRDSAVYFCASGLATRGEQYFGPGTRLTVT.

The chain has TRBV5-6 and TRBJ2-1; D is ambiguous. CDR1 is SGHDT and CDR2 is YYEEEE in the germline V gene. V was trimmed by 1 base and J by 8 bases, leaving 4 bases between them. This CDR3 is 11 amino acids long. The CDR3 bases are TGTGCCAGCAGCTTGCGGTATGAGCAGTTCTTC. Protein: CASSLRYEQFF.

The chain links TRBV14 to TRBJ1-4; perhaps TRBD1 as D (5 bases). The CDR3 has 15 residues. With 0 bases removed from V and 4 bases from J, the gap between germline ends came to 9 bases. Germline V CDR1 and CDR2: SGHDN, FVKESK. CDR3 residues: CASSQDRENNEKLFF. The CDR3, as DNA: TGTGCCAGCAGCCAAGACAGGGAAAATAATGAAAAACTGTTTTTT.

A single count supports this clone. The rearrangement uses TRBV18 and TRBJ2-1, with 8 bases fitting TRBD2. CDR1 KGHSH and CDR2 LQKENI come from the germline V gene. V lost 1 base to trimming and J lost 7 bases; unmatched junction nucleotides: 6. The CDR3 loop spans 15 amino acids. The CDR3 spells CASSPRRGGGNEQFF. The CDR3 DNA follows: TGTGCCAGCTCACCACGACGGGGGGGCGGGAATGAGCAGTTCTTC.

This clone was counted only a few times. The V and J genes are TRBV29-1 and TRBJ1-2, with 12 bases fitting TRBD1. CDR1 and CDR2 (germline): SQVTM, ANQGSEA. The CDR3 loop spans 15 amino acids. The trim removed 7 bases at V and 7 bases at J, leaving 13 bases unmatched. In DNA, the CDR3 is TGCAGCGCATCCCTGGAGGGACAGGGGGCCGGTGGCTACACCTTC. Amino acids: CSASLEGQGAGGYTF.

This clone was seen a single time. The CDR3 here is CASSLAGGGGEAFF. CDR3 nucleotides: TGCGCCAGCAGCTTGGCCGGAGGGGGCGGTGAAGCTTTCTTT. The rearrangement joins TRBV5-1 to TRBJ1-1, with 7 positions matching TRBD1. The CDR3 sequence is 14 residues long. The germline V gene encodes CDR1 SGHRS and CDR2 YFSETQ. Germline trimming cut 0 bases from V and 7 bases from J; bases unmatched to any gene: 6.

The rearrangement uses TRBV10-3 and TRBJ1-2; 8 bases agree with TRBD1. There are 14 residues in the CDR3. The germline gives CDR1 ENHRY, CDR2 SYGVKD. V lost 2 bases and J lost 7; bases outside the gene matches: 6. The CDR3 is CAISEKPGGGGYTF. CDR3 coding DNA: TGTGCCATCAGTGAGAAACCAGGGGGCGGTGGCTACACCTTC.

In nucleotides, the CDR3 is TGCAGCGCCGGCGGACAGGGCGCTGAAGCTTTCTTT. This gives the protein CSAGGQGAEAFF. The chain couples TRBV29-1 to TRBJ1-1, with 8 bases matching TRBD1. In germline, CDR1 is SQVTM, CDR2 ANQGSEA. CDR3 length: 12 residues. V gave up 7 bases and J gave up 6 bases; unmatched junction bases: 7.

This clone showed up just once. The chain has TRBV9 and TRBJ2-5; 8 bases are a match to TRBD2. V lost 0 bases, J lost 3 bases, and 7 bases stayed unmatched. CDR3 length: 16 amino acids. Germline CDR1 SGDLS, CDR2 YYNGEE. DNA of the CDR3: TGTGCCAGCAGCGTAGGCCCAGCGGGGGTCGAAGAGACCCAGTACTTC. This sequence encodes CASSVGPAGVEETQYF.

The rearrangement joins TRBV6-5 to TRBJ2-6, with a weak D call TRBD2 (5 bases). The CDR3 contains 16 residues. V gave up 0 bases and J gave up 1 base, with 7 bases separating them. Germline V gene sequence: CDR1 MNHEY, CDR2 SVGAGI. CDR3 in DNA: TGTGCCAGCAGTTACTCCTGGGAGTCTGGGGCCAACGTCCTGACTTTC. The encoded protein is CASSYSWESGANVLTF.

The CDR3 is CASSTGGDTGELFF. The DNA for the CDR3 is TGTGCCAGCAGCACTGGGGGCGACACCGGGGAGCTGTTTTTT. V and J are TRBV5-4 and TRBJ2-2; a possible D gene is TRBD1 (6 bases). The CDR3 runs 14 residues. In germline, CDR1 is SGHNT, CDR2 YYREEE (reference sequence). The V gene lost 4 bases and the J gene lost 3 bases, with 10 bases spanning the gap. The variable domain in full, completed from reference TRBV5-4 and TRBJ2-2, reads ETGVTQSPTHLIKTRGQQVTLRCSSQSGHNTVSWYQQALGQGPQFIFQYYREEENGRGNFPPRFSGLQFPNYSSELNVNALELDDSALYLCASSTGGDTGELFFGEGSRLTVL.

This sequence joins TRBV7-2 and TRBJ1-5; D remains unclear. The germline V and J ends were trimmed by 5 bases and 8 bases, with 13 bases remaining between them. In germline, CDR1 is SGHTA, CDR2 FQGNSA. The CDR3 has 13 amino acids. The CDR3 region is CASSLVIGEPQHF. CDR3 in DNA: TGTGCCAGCAGCCTAGTCATCGGGGAGCCCCAGCATTTT. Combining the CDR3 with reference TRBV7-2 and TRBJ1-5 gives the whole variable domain GAGVSQSPSNKVTEKGKDVELRCDPISGHTALYWYRQSLGQGLEFLIYFQGNSAPDKSGLPSDRFSAERTGGSVSTLTIQRTQQEDSAVYLCASSLVIGEPQHFGDGTRLSIL.